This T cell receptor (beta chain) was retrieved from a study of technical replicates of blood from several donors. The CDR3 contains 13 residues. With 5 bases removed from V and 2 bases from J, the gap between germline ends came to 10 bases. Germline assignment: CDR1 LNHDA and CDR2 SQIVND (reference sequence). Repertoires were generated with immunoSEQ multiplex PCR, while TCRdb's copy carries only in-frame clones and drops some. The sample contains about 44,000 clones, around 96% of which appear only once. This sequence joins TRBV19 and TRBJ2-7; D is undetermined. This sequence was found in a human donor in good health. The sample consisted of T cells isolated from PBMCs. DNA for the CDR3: TGTGCCAGTAGTGAACTGCACCCCTACGAGCAGTACTTC. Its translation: CASSELHPYEQYF.